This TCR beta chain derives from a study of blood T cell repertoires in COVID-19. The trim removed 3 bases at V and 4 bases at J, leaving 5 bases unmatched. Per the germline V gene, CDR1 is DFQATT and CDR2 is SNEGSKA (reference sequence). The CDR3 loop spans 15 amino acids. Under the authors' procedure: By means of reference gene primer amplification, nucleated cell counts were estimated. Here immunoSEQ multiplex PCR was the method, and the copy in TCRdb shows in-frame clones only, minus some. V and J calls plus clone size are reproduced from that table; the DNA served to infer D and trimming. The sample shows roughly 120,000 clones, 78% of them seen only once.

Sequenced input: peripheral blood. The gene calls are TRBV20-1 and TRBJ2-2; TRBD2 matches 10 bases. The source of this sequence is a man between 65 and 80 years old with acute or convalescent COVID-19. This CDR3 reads CSASKERGGTGELFF. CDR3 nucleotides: TGCAGTGCTAGTAAAGAGCGGGGGGGCACCGGGGAGCTGTTTTTT.